These T cell receptor beta chains were read from a single sample in a study of blood T cell repertoires in COVID-19. Data came from immunoSEQ multiplex PCR; TCRdb stores just in-frame clones and leaves some out. The table has some 73,000 clones, less than 75% seen once. What was sequenced was peripheral blood. The origin of the receptors is a man aged 55 to 69 with acute or convalescent COVID-19. The CDR3 runs from the conserved cysteine through the conserved F or W. A D gene is named only where the DNA matches it firmly. Expanded clones are given a class, and other clones once, few, many or no size at all.

d_call	clone_size	j_call	v_call	cdr3_aa	cdr3_nt
TRBD2	once	TRBJ2-3	TRBV29-1	CSAQAASGLTDTQYF	TGCAGCGCCCAGGCGGCTAGCGGGCTCACAGATACGCAGTATTTT
TRBD1	-	TRBJ2-4	TRBV9	CASSARTGLAKNIQYF	TGTGCCAGCAGCGCTAGGACAGGGCTAGCCAAAAACATTCAGTACTTC
TRBD1	-	TRBJ2-1	TRBV5-6	CASVTYPGQGKAQEFF	TGTGCCAGTGTCACTTATCCGGGACAGGGTAAGGCTCAGGAGTTCTTC
TRBD1	few	TRBJ2-1	TRBV10-1	CASSERGSTGSDEQFF	TGCGCCAGCAGTGAGAGGGGCTCGACAGGGTCAGATGAGCAGTTCTTC
-	-	TRBJ2-5	TRBV24-1	CATSALAWGDETQYF	TGTGCCACCAGTGCGCTCGCGTGGGGAGATGAGACCCAGTACTTC
-	-	TRBJ1-5	TRBV24-1	CATSRDSNQPQHF	TGTGCCACCAGCAGGGATAGCAATCAGCCCCAGCATTTT
TRBD2	-	TRBJ2-3	TRBV5-4	CASSLGGTSGSTDTQYF	TGTGCCAGCAGCTTGGGGGGGACTAGCGGGAGCACAGATACGCAGTATTTT
-	-	TRBJ2-7	TRBV5-1	CASSFRRDSLRSNPYEQYF	TGCGCCAGCAGCTTTAGGAGGGACTCACTCCGCTCTAACCCTTACGAGCAGTACTTC
-	few	TRBJ2-2	TRBV15	CATREWKGGDGELFF	TGTGCCACCAGGGAGTGGAAAGGGGGAGACGGGGAGCTGTTTTTT
-	-	TRBJ2-2	TRBV6-6	CASSYVRGTGELFF	TGTGCCAGCAGTTACGTCAGGGGCACCGGGGAGCTGTTTTTT
-	-	TRBJ2-2	TRBV5-4	CASIRLSRTAGTGELFF	TGTGCCAGCATTCGGCTATCTAGGACAGCAGGGACCGGGGAGCTGTTTTTT
-	-	TRBJ1-2	TRBV29-1	CSVDRTQGHYGYTF	TGCAGCGTTGATCGCACACAGGGACACTATGGCTACACCTTC
-	once	TRBJ2-7	TRBV27	CASSPDRGGYEQYF	TGTGCCAGCAGCCCCGATAGGGGTGGCTACGAGCAGTACTTC
TRBD1	many	TRBJ1-2	TRBV3-1/TRBV3-2	CASSLRTTGRDYGYTF	TGTGCCAGCAGCCTGAGAACGACAGGGAGAGACTATGGCTACACCTTC
TRBD2	-	TRBJ2-7	TRBV5-1	CASSLGLAGREQYF	TGCGCCAGCAGCCTGGGACTAGCGGGAAGGGAGCAGTACTTC
-	-	TRBJ1-1	TRBV18	CASSPQTDTEAFF	TGTGCCAGCTCACCACAAACTGACACTGAAGCTTTCTTT
-	-	TRBJ1-3	TRBV7-3	CASSSGEGANTIYF	TGTGCCAGCAGCTCAGGGGAGGGAGCAAACACCATATATTTT
-	-	TRBJ1-2	TRBV5-4	CASSLVAAPNYGYTF	TGTGCCAGCAGCTTGGTGGCGGCTCCCAACTATGGCTACACCTTC
TRBD1	-	TRBJ1-2	TRBV28	CASRTGNYGYTF	TGTGCCAGCAGGACAGGGAACTATGGCTACACCTTC
-	-	TRBJ1-2	TRBV12-5	CASGLELNYGYTF	TGTGCTAGTGGTTTGGAACTAAACTATGGCTACACCTTC
-	-	TRBJ1-1	TRBV6-5	CASRRGRTEAFF	TGTGCCAGCAGAAGGGGCCGGACTGAAGCTTTCTTT
TRBD1	-	TRBJ1-2	TRBV5-1	CASSSGTGAPNGYTF	TGCGCCAGCAGCTCCGGGACAGGCGCACCTAATGGCTACACCTTC